These 7 T cell receptor beta chains came from one sample sequenced in a study of T cell repertoires in cytomegalovirus infection. From the reads, TCRdb called clonotypes with MiXCR, one entry per CDR3 protein. This table has more than 650,000 distinct CDR3 sequences, approximately 40% appearing once. Sequences were obtained from PBMCs. Receptors originate from a human donor in good health (CMV status not recorded). Some clones in this sample may be carry-over from other donors' samples.

This clonotype came up a few times. The chain couples TRBV30 to TRBJ2-3; 11 bases agree with TRBD1. The CDR3 extends over 15 amino acids. Trimming took 1 base from V and 4 from J; bases not matched to a gene: 4. Germline CDR1 and CDR2: GTSNPN and SVGIG (reference sequence). For the CDR3, the DNA is TGTGCCTGGAGTGCCGGGACAGGGGGACCAGATACGCAGTATTTT. Protein sequence: CAWSAGTGGPDTQYF.

The chain combines TRBV19 with TRBJ2-1, with D perhaps matching TRBD2 (7 bases). The CDR3 extends over 15 amino acids. The germline V gene encodes CDR1 LNHDA and CDR2 SQIVND (reference sequence). V lost 3 bases and J lost 5, with 14 bases in between. CDR3 sequence reads: CASSISGGPHNEQFF. The CDR3 DNA reads as TGTGCCAGTAGTATTTCCGGGGGGCCCCACAATGAGCAGTTCTTC.

This clonotype was counted many times. The J gene is TRBJ2-2, the V gene TRBV7-8; TRBD1 might be the D (7 bases). The V gene lost 0 bases and the J gene lost 7 bases, with 9 bases spanning the gap. The CDR3 has 14 residues. Germline V gene data show CDR1 as SGHVS and CDR2 as FQNEAQ. The CDR3 here is CASSLAQGGGELFF. CDR3 in DNA: TGTGCCAGCAGCTTAGCCCAGGGGGGCGGGGAGCTGTTTTTT.

This clonotype was seen just once. The V and J genes are TRBV11-1 and TRBJ2-2; D unclear. Trimming pared 3 bases from V and 6 bases from J, leaving 11 bases between. Germline V CDR1 and CDR2: SGHAT, FQDESV (reference sequence). The CDR3 has 14 amino acids. This CDR3 reads CASSFSTVSGELFF. The DNA for the CDR3 is TGTGCCAGCAGCTTTAGCACGGTTTCCGGGGAGCTGTTTTTT. The full variable domain, with the rest looked up from reference TRBV11-1 and TRBJ2-2, is EAEVAQSPRYKITEKSQAVAFWCDPISGHATLYWYRQILGQGPELLVQFQDESVVDDSQLPKDRFSAERLKGVDSTLKIQPAELGDSAMYLCASSFSTVSGELFFGEGSRLTVL.

Notes on this clonotype: Since a much larger clone is just one base distant, this may be a read error. This sequence joins TRBV28 and TRBJ1-1, with TRBD1 as a possible D gene (6 bases). V lost 5 bases to trimming and J lost 12 bases, with 13 bases between them. Germline CDR1 MDHEN, CDR2 SYDVKM. The CDR3 consists of 11 residues. The CDR3 region is CASSVQGWPFF. Written as DNA, the CDR3 is TGTGCCAGCAGTGTACAGGGTTGGCCTTTCTTT.

On this clonotype itself: One end of the junction is discordant with germline, which a read error may explain. The chain links TRBV7-2 to TRBJ2-4; D might be TRBD2 (6 bases). The V gene's germline CDR1 is SGHTA and CDR2 FQGNSA. The CDR3 loop spans 16 amino acids. The CDR3 region is CASSQTGGFSNNIQSF. CDR3 bases: TGTGCCAGCAGTCAAACCGGGGGTTTCTCCAACAACATTCAGTCCTTC.

This chain connects TRBV7-6 to TRBJ2-1; 10 bases agree with TRBD2. Germline CDR1 reads SGHVS; CDR2 reads FNYEAQ. The V segment lost 4 bases and the J segment 9 bases; nucleotides outside the gene matches: 12. The CDR3 is 16 amino acids. The DNA for the CDR3 is TGTGCCAGCAGCTCACGCCGAGCGGGGGGGCCGGCTGAGCAGTTCTTC. Translating gives CASSSRRAGGPAEQFF.